These 28 T cell receptor beta chains were all obtained from the same sample, sequenced in a study of cytomegalovirus exposure and HLA in healthy donors (TCRdb year 2017). The library was made by the immunoSEQ multiplex PCR assay. The multiplex PCR relied on a mix of 60 forward primers for TCR Vbeta segments and 13 reverse primers for TCR Jbeta segments. TCRdb mirrors the immuneACCESS table, restricted to in-frame sequences. Some clones are absent from its copies; in checked studies, under half trace to an unresolved V gene, and the reason for the others is unknown. Recorded for this sample are about 110,000 clones; over 65% of them occurred a single time. Around 1.3% of the sample is taken by the ten largest. Source material: PBMCs. The receptors here all came from a woman aged 25 to 39 in good health and CMV-seronegative.

The chain carries TRBV10-3 and TRBJ1-5; tentatively, D is TRBD1 (6 bases). Trimming left V 8 bases short and J 6 bases short, with 14 bases between. This CDR3 has 13 residues. CDR1 is ENHRY, CDR2 SYGVKD, per germline. This chain's CDR3 is CAIGLGGGQPQHF. The CDR3 DNA sequence: TGTGCCATCGGTCTAGGGGGGGGTCAGCCCCAGCATTTT.

There are a few counts of this clone. V and J are TRBV27 and TRBJ1-1, with D possibly matching TRBD1 (5 bases). Deletions cut 0 bases from V and 6 bases from J, with 11 bases between. CDR3 length equals 14 residues. Germline values: CDR1 MNHEY, CDR2 SMNVEV (reference sequence). CDR3 bases: TGTGCCAGCAGTTTATCGAACCAGGGTTCTGAAGCTTTCTTT. Residues: CASSLSNQGSEAFF.

The V call is TRBV9, the J call TRBJ1-4; 10 bases line up with TRBD1. CDR1 and CDR2 (germline): SGDLS, YYNGEE. The junction had 5 bases not matched to a gene; V was cut back by 3 bases and J by 15 bases. The CDR3 has 12 residues. The CDR3 nucleotides are TGTGCCAGCAGCGATCCGGGACAGGGGTTGTTTTTT. It encodes CASSDPGQGLFF.

This chain uses TRBV10-3 with TRBJ2-2, with no clear D. The CDR3 contains 13 residues. V was shortened by 4 bases and J by 6 bases, with 9 bases between the two germline ends. Germline assignment: CDR1 ENHRY and CDR2 SYGVKD. The CDR3 DNA is TGTGCCATCAGTGCGGAGTCCCCCGGGGAGCTGTTTTTT. It codes for CAISAESPGELFF.

This rearrangement joins TRBV7-2 to TRBJ1-1, with D possibly being TRBD1 (5 bases). The CDR3 is 14 amino acids. Germline V gives CDR1 SGHTA, CDR2 FQGNSA. Trimming removed 1 base from V and 7 bases from J, with 13 bases in between. The CDR3: CASSLDQGTVEAFF. The CDR3 DNA reads as TGTGCCAGCAGCTTAGATCAGGGAACAGTTGAAGCTTTCTTT.

The chain combines TRBV9 with TRBJ1-2; tentative D call: TRBD1 (5 bases). The germline V and J ends were trimmed by 4 bases and 3 bases, with 16 bases remaining between them. The germline V gene has CDR1 SGDLS and CDR2 YYNGEE. CDR3 length: 15 residues. The CDR3 sequence is CASSSTPGRDYGYTF. Written as DNA, the CDR3 is TGTGCCAGCAGCTCCACCCCAGGGAGGGACTATGGCTACACCTTC.

The V call is TRBV4-1, the J call TRBJ1-4; D unresolved. Trimming took 2 bases from V and 8 from J, leaving 15 bases between them. The length of the CDR3 is 15 residues. The germline V gene has CDR1 MGHRA and CDR2 YSYEKL. The CDR3 bases are TGCGCCAGCAGCCAAATCCCCGGGGTAGCGGAAAAACTGTTTTTT. This codes for CASSQIPGVAEKLFF.

Here the CDR3 reads CASRLALAGGAYEQYF. The DNA for the CDR3 is TGTGCAAGTCGCTTAGCCTTAGCGGGAGGGGCCTACGAGCAGTACTTC. The chain combines TRBV12-2 with TRBJ2-7; the table's D call, TRBD2, was not checked against the DNA. TRBV12-2 is a recognized pseudogene. The length of the CDR3 is 16 residues.

The genes are TRBV10-3 and TRBJ1-4; D remains unclear. The V gene lost 2 bases and the J gene lost 5 bases, with 3 bases spanning the gap. CDR3 size: 12 residues. The germline CDR1 and CDR2 sequences are ENHRY and SYGVKD. CDR3 sequence (DNA): TGTGCCATCAGTGAGCTGAATGAAAAACTGTTTTTT. Its translation: CAISELNEKLFF.

This clone appeared a few times. This sequence joins TRBV5-8 and TRBJ2-1; tentatively, D is TRBD2 (5 bases). V lost 5 bases, J lost 8 bases, and 8 bases lay in between. The germline V gene encodes CDR1 SGHTS and CDR2 YDEGEE. This CDR3 comprises 11 residues. This CDR3 is CASRTRDEQFF. For the CDR3, the DNA is TGTGCCAGCAGAACTAGGGATGAGCAGTTCTTC.

CDR3 loop: CASSPTQQGRTEAFF. For the CDR3, the DNA is TGTGCCAGCAGTCCGACCCAGCAGGGCCGCACTGAAGCTTTCTTT. The chain combines TRBV6-6 with TRBJ1-1; a weak D match, TRBD1 (5 bases). The CDR3 extends over 15 amino acids. V lost 5 bases and J 4 bases, leaving 17 bases between the germline ends. In germline, CDR1 is MNHNY, CDR2 SVGAGI (reference sequence).

This clone has a handful of counts. The chain joins TRBV6-6 to TRBJ1-5, with TRBD1 matching over 7 bases. The germline CDR1 and CDR2 sequences are MNHNY and SVGAGI (reference sequence). The CDR3 length is 14 residues. The trim removed 6 bases at V and 7 bases at J, leaving 9 bases unmatched. In DNA form, the CDR3 reads TGTGCCAGCAGCAGGACAGGATGGGACCAGCCCCAGCATTTT. Its translation is CASSRTGWDQPQHF.

CDR3 region: CASSLSGAGYNEQFF. The CDR3 DNA reads TGTGCCAGCAGCCTAAGCGGTGCGGGGTACAATGAGCAGTTCTTC. This chain uses TRBV9 with TRBJ2-1; possibly TRBD2 for D (6 bases). CDR1 is SGDLS, CDR2 YYNGEE, per germline. This CDR3 is 15 amino acids long. Trimming took 4 bases from V and 4 from J, leaving 15 bases between them.

This chain connects TRBV18 to TRBJ2-7; no reliable D call. V was trimmed by 1 base and J by 3 bases, leaving 10 bases between them. Germline-derived CDR1 and CDR2 are KGHSH and LQKENI. The CDR3 contains 14 residues. The CDR3 coding sequence is TGTGCCAGCTCACCACTGTCTTGGAGCTACGAGCAGTACTTC. Its protein is CASSPLSWSYEQYF.

V and J are TRBV4-1 and TRBJ2-7, with 7 nucleotides matching TRBD2. In germline, CDR1 is MGHRA, CDR2 YSYEKL. The CDR3 has 15 residues. Trimming took 1 base from V and 4 from J; bases not matched to a gene: 7. DNA for the CDR3: TGCGCCAGCAGCCAAGTTTATCGAGCGGGGTACGAGCAGTACTTC. Protein product: CASSQVYRAGYEQYF.

The chain carries TRBV30 and TRBJ2-1; D is undetermined. V dropped 3 bases and J dropped 0 bases, with 12 bases sitting between them. Germline V gene data show CDR1 as GTSNPN and CDR2 as SVGIG (reference sequence). This CDR3 spans 15 amino acids. This CDR3 reads CAWSGALGSYNEQFF. The DNA of the CDR3 is TGTGCCTGGAGCGGTGCGCTCGGCTCCTACAATGAGCAGTTCTTC.

This sequence joins TRBV21-1 and TRBJ1-6. TRBV21-1 is classified as a pseudogene. The CDR3 loop spans 16 amino acids. The CDR3 loop is CASSKKAGSYNSPLHF. The CDR3 bases are TGTGCCAGCAGCAAAAAGGCGGGCTCCTATAATTCACCCCTCCACTTT.

This clone showed up just a few times. The CDR3 nucleotides are TGTGCCAGCAGGCGGGCCTTTCTGAACACCGGGGAGCTGTTTTTT. Translating gives CASRRAFLNTGELFF. V is TRBV7-9 and J is TRBJ2-2; D may be TRBD2 (5 bases). V dropped 6 bases and J dropped 1 base, with 12 bases sitting between them. The CDR3 runs 15 residues. The germline V gene has CDR1 SEHNR and CDR2 FQNEAQ (reference sequence). The whole variable domain, remainder taken from reference TRBV7-9 and TRBJ2-2, is DTGVSQNPRHKITKRGQNVTFRCDPISEHNRLYWYRQTLGQGPEFLTYFQNEAQLEKSRLLSDRFSAERPKGSFSTLEIQRTEQGDSAMYLCASRRAFLNTGELFFGEGSRLTVL.

This chain uses TRBV6-5 with TRBJ2-3, with TRBD2 identical over 9 bases. Germline V gene data show CDR1 as MNHEY and CDR2 as SVGAGI. The CDR3 covers 14 residues. V lost 7 bases and J lost 4; bases outside the gene matches: 6. This CDR3 is CASTRAGGSDTQYF. The CDR3 nucleotides read TGTGCCAGCACCAGAGCGGGAGGCTCAGATACGCAGTATTTT.

This CDR3 reads CASSLGGGYTF. CDR3 coding DNA: TGTGCCAGCAGCCTCGGGGGTGGCTACACCTTC. The V and J genes are TRBV9 and TRBJ1-2; possibly TRBD1 for D (5 bases). The CDR3 is made up of 11 amino acids. From germline, CDR1 is SGDLS and CDR2 YYNGEE. Trimming took 4 bases from V and 7 from J, leaving 8 bases between them.

The chain couples TRBV7-9 to TRBJ1-1; TRBD1 matches at 9 bases. CDR1 and CDR2 from the germline V gene are SEHNR and FQNEAQ (reference sequence). The CDR3 totals 16 residues. V lost 3 bases, J lost 4 bases, and 9 bases stayed unmatched. The CDR3 nucleotides read TGTGCCAGCAGCTTTACCGGGACAGGGACGGGCACTGAAGCTTTCTTT. Amino acids: CASSFTGTGTGTEAFF.

This chain uses TRBV19 with TRBJ1-5; the match to TRBD1 covers 10 bases. V was pared by 5 bases and J by 0 bases, with 16 bases of the junction left unmatched. The CDR3 consists of 20 residues. The V gene's germline CDR1 is LNHDA and CDR2 SQIVND (reference sequence). Here the CDR3 DNA reads TGTGCCAGTAGTCGTAAGAGTCCGGGACAGGGGATAGCTAGCAATCAGCCCCAGCATTTT. Amino acids: CASSRKSPGQGIASNQPQHF.

A few counts support this clone. The chain employs TRBV4-2 and TRBJ2-2; D is possibly TRBD2 (6 bases). V shed 1 base and J shed 4 bases, with 13 bases lying between them. Looked up from germline, CDR1 is LGHNA and CDR2 is YNFKEQ. This CDR3 has 16 residues. CDR3 protein: CASSQVRAGSTGELFF. The CDR3 DNA is TGTGCCAGCAGCCAAGTTCGGGCCGGGAGCACCGGGGAGCTGTTTTTT.

V and J are TRBV28 and TRBJ2-7; TRBD2 matches 16 bases. Germline lookup yields CDR1 MDHEN and CDR2 SYDVKM. J was trimmed by 7 bases and V by 8 bases; bases with no gene match: 11. This CDR3 has 16 residues. The CDR3 loop reads CASLGTSGRDPWEQYF. CDR3 bases: TGTGCCAGCTTGGGGACTAGCGGGAGGGACCCCTGGGAGCAGTACTTC.

The genes are TRBV11-2 and TRBJ1-1; D call uncertain. In germline, CDR1 is SGHAT, CDR2 FQNNGV. Trimming removed 1 base from V and 0 bases from J, with 6 bases in between. This CDR3 spans 14 amino acids. CDR3 bases: TGTGCCAGCAGCTTAGGTCGTTTGAACACTGAAGCTTTCTTT. The encoded protein is CASSLGRLNTEAFF.

Only one count was recorded for this clone. The chain employs TRBV5-4 and TRBJ1-2; possible D gene TRBD1, 5 bases. The CDR3 totals 14 residues. Germline V lookup: CDR1 SGHNT, CDR2 YYREEE (reference sequence). Trimming took 0 bases from V and 7 from J, leaving 13 bases between them. In DNA, the CDR3 is TGTGCCAGCAGCTTGGCCACAGGACCGGGTGGCTACACCTTC. Its protein is CASSLATGPGGYTF.

This clone has only a few counts. The V and J genes are TRBV19 and TRBJ2-1, with 8 nucleotides matching TRBD1. V was pared by 6 bases and J by 0 bases, with 4 bases of the junction left unmatched. Germline CDR1 and CDR2: LNHDA and SQIVND (reference sequence). There are 15 residues in the CDR3. The DNA of the CDR3 is TGTGCCAGTAGAAAAACAGGGGGCTCCTACAATGAGCAGTTCTTC. It yields the protein CASRKTGGSYNEQFF.

This clone was detected only a few times. The chain links TRBV27 to TRBJ1-5; maybe TRBD1 (5 bases). Germline CDR1 reads MNHEY; CDR2 reads SMNVEV (reference sequence). V lost 5 bases and J 3 bases, leaving 11 bases between the germline ends. The CDR3 is made up of 14 amino acids. The CDR3 spells CASSPTGFNQPQHF. The CDR3 coding sequence is TGTGCCAGCAGTCCTACAGGTTTCAATCAGCCCCAGCATTTT.